This T cell receptor (beta chain) comes out of a study of blood T cells in healthy people across ages. Alongside a J-beta primer mix, a sample-barcoded 5' primer served in a second PCR lasting about 7 to 11 cycles. MiXCR, run by TCRdb on the 5' RACE reads, gives a single entry per CDR3 protein. The sample shows 500,000 to 600,000 distinct CDR3 sequences, 27% of them seen only once. Trimming cost V 1 base and J 7 bases, with 10 bases left between them. The CDR3 sequence is 13 residues long. Germline CDR1 reads LNHDA; CDR2 reads SQIVND (reference sequence). The rearrangement joins TRBV19 to TRBJ1-1; D uncertain. The source material was blood. The TCR originated in a woman aged 65 to 85 in good health. The CDR3, as DNA: TGTGCCAGTAGTATAGCTAGAGGCAGTGAAGCTTTCTTT. It translates to CASSIARGSEAFF. The full variable domain, rest sourced from reference TRBV19 and TRBJ1-1, is DGGITQSPKYLFRKEGQNVTLSCEQNLNHDAMYWYRQDPGQGLRLIYYSQIVNDFQKGDIAEGYSVSREKKESFPLTVTSAQKNPTAFYLCASSIARGSEAFFGQGTRLTVV.